The present T cell receptor (beta chain) was sequenced within a study of CD8 T cells in ankylosing spondylitis. TCRdb analysed the 5' RACE reads with MiXCR anew, one entry per CDR3 protein. The sample carries 150,000 or so distinct CDR3 sequences, roughly 11% recorded once. This clonotype has at least ten counts. Its antigen is as yet unknown. Germline V gene lookup returns CDR1 DFQATT and CDR2 SNEGSKA (reference sequence). The V and J ends lost 6 bases and 2 bases, in that order; junction bases with no gene match: 3. This CDR3 has 12 residues. Study-wide results and caveats: There were earlier reports of some motif variants in reactive arthritis synovial fluid and blood. Ankylosing spondylitis blood appeared to carry a characteristic TCR beta motif of several highly homologous variants. According to the report, clones linked to the disease were significantly enriched in matched synovial fluid samples taken from ankylosing spondylitis patients.

This TCR derives from a male donor with ankylosing spondylitis or in good health (not recorded which). Sequencing was done on a sample of blood, either unsorted or a sorted T cell fraction (not recorded which). The V gene is TRBV20-1, the J gene TRBJ2-5; 7 bases match TRBD1. The CDR3 sequence: CSAGQFQETQYF. CDR3 coding DNA: TGCAGTGCGGGACAGTTTCAAGAGACCCAGTACTTC.